This entry concerns a single TCR beta chain. Its target is unknown. The sample originates from a study of chemoradiotherapy in HPV16-positive cancers. TCRdb's table, derived via immunoSEQ multiplex PCR, lists solely in-frame clones and lacks some. The sample has fewer than 25,000 clones, roughly 89% seen once. The study's findings and limits: During treatment, candidate HPV-specific clones and E7-related motifs expanded in tumor.

This clonotype was obtained from a human donor with HPV-associated anogenital cancer. The input for sequencing was blood, taken from a patient who underwent chemoradiotherapy.

CDR3 amino acids: CASSYSRQSTYEQYF. The CDR3 nucleotides read TGTGCCAGCAGTTACTCGAGGCAGAGCACCTACGAGCAGTACTTC. V and J are TRBV6-6 and TRBJ2-7; no clear D gene. The V gene lost 0 bases and the J gene lost 2 bases, with 11 bases spanning the gap. The CDR3 loop spans 15 amino acids. Germline V CDR1 and CDR2: MNHNY, SVGAGI (reference sequence).